The rows below give T cell receptor beta chains drawn from one sample of a study of OX40 agonist ivuxolimab in advanced cancers. The protocol was immunoSEQ multiplex PCR, while the TCRdb copy is restricted to in-frame clones and leaves out a portion. The table records about 64,000 clones, roughly 87% of them present only once. The material was CD4+ or CD8+ T cells sorted from blood, obtained in a trial of the OX40 agonist ivuxolimab. The receptors originated from an adult with an advanced solid tumor such as melanoma, head and neck, liver or kidney cancer. Each CDR3 is given with its conserved first and last residue. The D gene is left open where the match is weak. Where a row states a size, it is once, few, many or the class of an expanded clone; other rows omit it.

abundance	v_gene	j_gene	d_gene	CDR3aa	CDR3nt
-	TRBV28	TRBJ1-2	-	CASIEGGDNYGYTF	TGTGCCAGTATAGAGGGGGGTGATAACTATGGCTACACCTTC
-	TRBV4-1	TRBJ2-7	TRBD1	CASSQGSTGSYEQYF	TGCGCCAGCAGCCAAGGATCGACAGGGTCCTACGAGCAGTACTTC
-	TRBV28	TRBJ1-1	-	CASSSTGTGNTEAFF	TGTGCCAGCAGTTCCACAGGGACCGGAAACACTGAAGCTTTCTTT
-	TRBV29-1	TRBJ1-1	-	CSALGGAMNTEAFF	TGCAGCGCCCTAGGGGGGGCGATGAACACTGAAGCTTTCTTT
-	TRBV10-1	TRBJ1-6	-	CASSESEWNSPLHF	TGCGCCAGCAGTGAGTCCGAGTGGAATTCACCCCTCCACTTT
-	TRBV10-3	TRBJ2-7	-	CAISARAAAKYEQYF	TGTGCCATCAGTGCTAGGGCGGCAGCAAAGTACGAGCAGTACTTC
-	TRBV5-1	TRBJ2-7	-	CASSLLAGWDEQYF	TGCGCCAGCAGCTTGTTGGCAGGGTGGGACGAGCAGTACTTC
-	TRBV6-1	TRBJ2-6	-	CASMGSGANVLTF	TGTGCCAGCATGGGCTCTGGGGCCAACGTCCTGACTTTC
-	TRBV7-9	TRBJ1-1	-	CASSLRQMNTEAFF	TGTGCCAGCAGCTTAAGACAAATGAACACTGAAGCTTTCTTT
-	TRBV19	TRBJ2-1	-	CASQIWDEQFF	TGTGCCAGTCAAATTTGGGATGAGCAGTTCTTC
-	TRBV7-6	TRBJ2-5	-	CASSLKPGAGGETQYF	TGTGCCAGCAGCTTAAAGCCAGGGGCTGGTGGAGAGACCCAGTACTTC
-	TRBV29-1	TRBJ2-1	TRBD2	CSVAGDYRMNEQFF	TGCAGCGTTGCGGGGGACTATAGAATGAATGAGCAGTTCTTC
-	TRBV19	TRBJ2-3	TRBD2	CASRTSGITDTQYF	TGTGCCAGCCGTACTAGCGGGATCACAGATACGCAGTATTTT
-	TRBV7-9	TRBJ1-1	-	CASSRRVITEAFF	TGTGCCAGCAGCCGCAGGGTTATCACTGAAGCTTTCTTT
-	TRBV7-9	TRBJ2-3	TRBD2	CASSLLAESTDTQYF	TGTGCCAGCAGCTTACTAGCGGAGAGCACAGATACGCAGTATTTT
-	TRBV5-1	TRBJ2-1	-	CASSWGGASYNEQFF	TGCGCCAGCAGCTGGGGTGGGGCTAGTTACAATGAGCAGTTCTTC
-	TRBV10-1	TRBJ2-3	TRBD2	CASSDGASGLDTQYF	TGCGCCAGCAGTGATGGGGCTAGCGGGTTAGATACGCAGTATTTT
-	TRBV30	TRBJ2-7	-	CAWSDGLRHEQYF	TGTGCCTGGAGTGACGGCCTCCGCCACGAGCAGTACTTC
once	TRBV2	TRBJ2-3	-	CASSGGQGWADTQYF	TGTGCCAGCAGTGGTGGGCAGGGATGGGCAGATACGCAGTATTTT
-	TRBV6-6	TRBJ2-7	-	CASSDPTNREQYF	TGTGCCAGCAGTGACCCGACCAATCGCGAGCAGTACTTC
-	TRBV5-4	TRBJ2-1	-	CASSLNRGLTYNEQFF	TGTGCCAGCAGCTTGAACCGGGGGCTGACCTACAATGAGCAGTTCTTC
-	TRBV11-2	TRBJ2-1	-	CASSSPRTALGDEQFF	TGTGCCAGCAGCTCTCCCCGGACAGCCTTAGGCGATGAGCAGTTCTTC
-	TRBV19	TRBJ2-7	-	CASSRLNPPYEQYF	TGTGCCAGTAGCAGACTCAATCCCCCCTACGAGCAGTACTTC
-	TRBV10-3	TRBJ2-3	TRBD2	CAISATVSSGSLTDTQYF	TGTGCCATCAGCGCTACGGTGTCTAGCGGGAGCTTAACAGATACGCAGTATTTT
-	TRBV10-3	TRBJ2-3	-	CAISDQVTSTDTQYF	TGTGCCATCAGTGACCAGGTTACTAGCACAGATACGCAGTATTTT